This T cell receptor beta chain appears in the sequencing data of a study of T cell responses to AZD1222 COVID-19 vaccine. Study results and limitations: The span of vaccine-associated CD4 TCRs extended across spike, with dominance at 160-218 and 743-854. Sampled repertoires all dated from after the peak T cell response. Two doses of AZD1222 preceded a rise in Spike-specific TCR breadth and depth.

Only in-frame clones appear in the TCRdb table, and some are missing; sequencing was by immunoSEQ multiplex PCR. The sample has around 130,000 clones; approximately 92% are singletons. Worth noting for this clone: What it binds is not known.

The sequence came from an adult who received the AZD1222 COVID-19 vaccine. This specimen was peripheral blood, taken 28 days after the second AZD1222 dose.

The CDR3 nucleotides read TGTGCCAGCAGCTCTCTCCCCTACGAGCAGTACTTC. Its translation is CASSSLPYEQYF. The genes are TRBV11-3 and TRBJ2-7; D call uncertain. CDR1 and CDR2 from the germline V gene are SGHNT and YENEEA. Trimming removed 4 bases at V and 2 bases at J, with 6 bases between. The CDR3 extends over 12 amino acids.